Shown below are 2 T cell receptor beta chains from a single sample sequenced in a study of Graves' ophthalmopathy and Graves' hyperthyroidism. Amplified TCR beta CDR3 regions were obtained using RNA transcripts as template. Following a first-round RT-PCR that used HTBI primers, a second-round multiplex PCR was carried out. TCRdb reanalysed the multiplex PCR reads using MiXCR and keeps one entry per CDR3 protein. The profile shows approximately 380,000 distinct CDR3 sequences, 21% of them singletons. Sequences were obtained from peripheral blood. These receptors were collected from a woman aged 18-29 years with stable Graves' hyperthyroidism.

This clonotype occurred many times. The genes are TRBV20-1 and TRBJ2-5, with TRBD2 identical over 7 bases. This CDR3 contains 14 residues. Germline V CDR1 and CDR2: DFQATT, SNEGSKA (reference sequence). J was trimmed by 7 bases and V by 5 bases; bases with no gene match: 13. CDR3 loop: CSAPQREVAGTQYF. DNA of the CDR3: TGCAGTGCTCCGCAACGGGAAGTAGCGGGGACCCAGTACTTC.

This clonotype was seen at least ten times. The CDR3 nucleotides read TGTGCCTCCCAATCCCCTGCTAACTATGGCTACACCTTC. Residues: CASQSPANYGYTF. The chain combines TRBV19 with TRBJ1-2; D not resolved. Deletions cut 11 bases from V and 0 bases from J, with 13 bases between. The CDR3 has 13 amino acids. Germline V lookup: CDR1 LNHDA, CDR2 SQIVND (reference sequence).